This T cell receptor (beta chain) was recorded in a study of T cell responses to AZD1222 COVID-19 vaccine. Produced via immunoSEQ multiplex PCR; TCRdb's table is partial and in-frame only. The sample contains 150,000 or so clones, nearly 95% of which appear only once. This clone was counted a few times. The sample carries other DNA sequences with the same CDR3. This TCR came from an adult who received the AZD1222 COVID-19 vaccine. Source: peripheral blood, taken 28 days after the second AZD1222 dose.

CDR3 loop: CASSQDLGNQPQHF. In DNA, the CDR3 is TGCGCCAGCAGCCAAGATCTGGGGAATCAGCCCCAGCATTTT. The chain recombines TRBV4-3 with TRBJ1-5; no clear D. The CDR3 covers 14 residues. V lost 0 bases and J 4 bases, leaving 7 bases between the germline ends. Germline CDR1 LGHNA, CDR2 YSLEER.